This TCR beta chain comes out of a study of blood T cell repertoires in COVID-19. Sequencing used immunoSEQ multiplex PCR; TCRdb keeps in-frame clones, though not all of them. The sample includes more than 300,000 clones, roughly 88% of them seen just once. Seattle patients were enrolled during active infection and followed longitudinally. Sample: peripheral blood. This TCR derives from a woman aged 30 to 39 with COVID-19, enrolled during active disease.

CDR3 in DNA: TGTGCCAGCAGCCGAGAGAGTACCGGGGAGCTGTTTTTT. It specifies CASSRESTGELFF. The rearrangement uses TRBV2 and TRBJ2-2; D ambiguous. V was trimmed by 6 bases and J by 5 bases, leaving 10 bases between them. CDR1 is SNHLY and CDR2 is FYNNEI in the germline V gene. This CDR3 has 13 amino acids.